The following is a T cell receptor (beta chain) sequence with its context. The sample comes from a study of T cell responses to AZD1222 COVID-19 vaccine. TCRdb's copy holds only in-frame clones and misses some; the assay was immunoSEQ multiplex PCR. The sample consists of around 79,000 clones, about 91% of them appearing once. Germline V gene sequence: CDR1 SNHLY, CDR2 FYNNEI. V lost 8 bases to trimming and J lost 4 bases, with 19 bases between them. This CDR3 is 15 amino acids long. This clonotype was sampled from an adult in good health. J is TRBJ2-3 and V is TRBV2; D uncertain. Sequencing was performed on peripheral blood, taken on day 0 of AZD1222 vaccination. CDR3 nucleotide sequence: TGTGCCAGCGCCATGGTGGATAGCTCCGCAGATACGCAGTATTTT. Encoded protein: CASAMVDSSADTQYF.